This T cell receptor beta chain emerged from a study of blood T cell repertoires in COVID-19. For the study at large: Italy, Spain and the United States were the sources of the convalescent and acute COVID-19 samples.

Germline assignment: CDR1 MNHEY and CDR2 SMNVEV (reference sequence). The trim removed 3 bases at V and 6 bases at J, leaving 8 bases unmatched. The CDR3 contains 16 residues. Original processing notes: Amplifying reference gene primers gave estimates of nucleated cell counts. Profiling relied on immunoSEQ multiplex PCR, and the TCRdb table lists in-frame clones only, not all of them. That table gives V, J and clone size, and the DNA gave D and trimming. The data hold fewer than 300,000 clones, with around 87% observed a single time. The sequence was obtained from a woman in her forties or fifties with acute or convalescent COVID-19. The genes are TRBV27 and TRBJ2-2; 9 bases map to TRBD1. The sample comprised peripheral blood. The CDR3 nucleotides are TGTGCCAGCAGTTTCGGCGACAGGGGGGGAGCCGGGGAGCTGTTTTTT. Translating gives CASSFGDRGGAGELFF.